Following are 4 T cell receptor beta chains from one sample sequenced in a study of CD8 T cells in Susac syndrome. An amount of RNA that ranged from roughly 0.5 to 1 ug was reverse transcribed with random hexamers. TCRdb independently ran MiXCR on the immunoSEQ multiplex PCR reads; one entry per CDR3 protein. The sample lists tens of thousands of distinct CDR3 sequences, about 96% seen once, with about 0.41% in the top ten. The sample comprised CD8+ T cells from PBMCs. These TCRs come from a human donor with Susac syndrome.

The chain has TRBV9 and TRBJ2-1, with a possible D match to TRBD2 (7 bases). The CDR3 spans 15 residues. Germline values: CDR1 SGDLS, CDR2 YYNGEE. Trimming shortened V by 2 bases and J by 8 bases, and 17 bases separated the two germline ends. The CDR3 here is CASSVAPGGQDEQFF. The CDR3 nucleotides are TGTGCCAGCAGCGTCGCGCCCGGGGGGCAGGATGAGCAGTTCTTC.

The V call is TRBV13, the J call TRBJ2-1; the match to TRBD1 covers 7 bases. The germline gives CDR1 PRHDT, CDR2 FYEKMQ (reference sequence). V dropped 5 bases and J dropped 6; count of bases not matched to a gene: 13. This CDR3 comprises 16 residues. The chain's CDR3 is CASSTRDSGRFNEQFF. CDR3 DNA: TGTGCCAGCAGCACCCGGGACAGCGGTCGCTTCAATGAGCAGTTCTTC.

The chain employs TRBV20-1 and TRBJ1-1; TRBD1 agrees at 10 bases. V was clipped by 6 bases and J by 3 bases; unmatched bases: 4. Germline V gene data show CDR1 as DFQATT and CDR2 as SNEGSKA (reference sequence). The CDR3 has 13 residues. CDR3 in amino acids: CSATGTGDTEAFF. The CDR3 nucleotides are TGCAGTGCCACCGGGACAGGGGACACTGAAGCTTTCTTT.

V usage is TRBV5-4 and J usage is TRBJ2-3, with a tentative D call TRBD2 (6 bases). CDR1 and CDR2 from the germline V gene are SGHNT and YYREEE (reference sequence). Between the trimmed V and J ends, which lost 4 bases and 0 bases, there was a span of 12 bases. The CDR3 is 15 residues long. The CDR3 sequence is CASSRPGGSTDTQYF. In DNA, the CDR3 is TGTGCCAGCAGCCGCCCCGGGGGTAGCACAGATACGCAGTATTTT.